This is a list of T cell receptor beta chains from one sample in a study of identical twins. Each CDR3 protein is one row after TCRdb ran MiXCR on the 5' RACE reads. This table holds more than 1.5 million distinct CDR3 sequences, about 31% found once. Sequenced material: cord blood. Receptors were obtained from a newborn girl in good health. CDR3s include the opening cysteine and the closing phenylalanine or tryptophan. The order of the fields is V gene, clone size, D gene, J gene, CDR3 DNA, CDR3 protein. The D gene is left open where the match is weak. Part of the rows lack a size; the others show once, few, many or a class for expanded clones.

>TRBV18|few|TRBD2|TRBJ2-7
TGTGCCAGCTCATCCCGACTAGCATCTCTGTACTTC
CASSSRLASLYF
>TRBV3-1|-|-|TRBJ2-3
TGTGCCAGCAGCCAAGATGTGGACCATAGCACAGATACGCAGTATTTT
CASSQDVDHSTDTQYF
>TRBV7-2|few|-|TRBJ2-1
TGTGCCAGCAGCTTAGAGCCGCAGGGTTTTGAGCAGTTCTTC
CASSLEPQGFEQFF
>TRBV20-1|-|-|TRBJ1-2
TGCAGTGCTAGGCTGTTACAGGGTCTTGGGGGCTACACCTTC
CSARLLQGLGGYTF
>TRBV4-1|few|-|TRBJ2-3
TGCGCCAGCAGCCAAGGGGGGGTTAGCGTCTCAGATACGCAGTATTTT
CASSQGGVSVSDTQYF
>TRBV21-1|few|-|TRBJ2-3
TGTGCCAGCAGCAAAGACACAGGGGGGGGCACAGATACGCAGTATTTT
CASSKDTGGGTDTQYF
>TRBV21-1|-|-|TRBJ2-7
TGTGCCAGCAGCCGTTTCCGTGGGAACTCCTACGAGCAGTACTTC
CASSRFRGNSYEQYF
>TRBV14|-|-|TRBJ2-1
TGTGCCAGCAGCCATTTGGGGGGAAGGTCCTACAATGAGCAGTTCTTC
CASSHLGGRSYNEQFF
>TRBV5-1|few|-|TRBJ2-1
TGCGCCAGCAGTCGTTACTCGCTATTTGAGCAGTTCTTC
CASSRYSLFEQFF
>TRBV25-1|-|TRBD1|TRBJ2-3
TGTGCCAGCAGTGAATCTAGGACAGGGACCTACTCCTGCACAGATACGCAGTATTTT
CASSESRTGTYSCTDTQYF
>TRBV7-6|-|-|TRBJ1-1
TGTGCCAGCAGCCCCCGAGTGGGGAACACTGAAGCTTTCTTT
CASSPRVGNTEAFF
>TRBV29-1|few|-|TRBJ1-1
TGCAGCGTTACAGGGTGGGGGGGCCGGAGGAACACTGAAGCTTTCTTT
CSVTGWGGRRNTEAFF
>TRBV24-1|few|-|TRBJ1-2
TGTGCCACCAGCCCCAGGGTTATGCACGGCTACACCTTC
CATSPRVMHGYTF
>TRBV2|once|TRBD2|TRBJ2-3
TGTGCCACCAAGCGGGAACGGTTGGCAGATACGCAGTATTTT
CATKRERLADTQYF
>TRBV6-6|-|TRBD2|TRBJ2-3
TGTGCCAGCAGTTACGCGGGAGGGCGGGCAGATACGCAGTATTTT
CASSYAGGRADTQYF
>TRBV7-2|once|TRBD1|TRBJ1-1
TGTGCCAGCAGCTTAGGACAGGGTTTATCTTTCTTT
CASSLGQGLSFF
>TRBV10-3|few|-|TRBJ2-5
TGTGCCATCAGTGGGACAACGAAAGAGACCCAGTACTTC
CAISGTTKETQYF
>TRBV3-1|-|-|TRBJ2-1
TGTGCCAGCAGCCATCAGGGCCTAAGCTCCTACAATGAGCAGTTCTTC
CASSHQGLSSYNEQFF
>TRBV20-1|-|-|TRBJ1-5
TGCAGTGCTAGAATTCCAGGGAGTACTAGCAATCAGCCCCAGCATTTT
CSARIPGSTSNQPQHF
>TRBV5-4|-|-|TRBJ2-4
TGTGCCAGCAGTTACCGGGCCCTTTCGACGGCCAAAAACATTCAGTACTTC
CASSYRALSTAKNIQYF
>TRBV6-2/TRBV6-3|few|-|TRBJ1-5
TGTGCCAGCGCCCCGGTCGGGGGGCTAAATCAGCCCCAGCATTTT
CASAPVGGLNQPQHF
>TRBV29-1|-|TRBD1|TRBJ1-2
TGCAGCGTTGAGGCGACAGGGACTAGTTATGGCTACACCTTC
CSVEATGTSYGYTF
>TRBV7-9|few|-|TRBJ2-1
TGTGCCAGCAGCTCGCCGAATACCCGTAAGCATGGCTCCTACAATGAGCAGTTCTTC
CASSSPNTRKHGSYNEQFF
>TRBV30|few|TRBD2|TRBJ2-3
TGTGCCTGGAGTGTACTAGCGGGAGATACGCAGTATTTT
CAWSVLAGDTQYF
>TRBV27|few|-|TRBJ2-3
TGTGCCAGCAGCCGCGCCCTAGCGTACTCGGATACGCAGTATTTT
CASSRALAYSDTQYF
>TRBV6-5|-|TRBD1|TRBJ1-1
TGTGCCAGCACTACTCGGGGAGGGGGCGTAGGGAACACTGAAGCTTTCTTT
CASTTRGGGVGNTEAFF
>TRBV7-2|-|-|TRBJ2-1
TGTGCCAGCAGCTTAGCGTCCGGGACTCGGACCTACAATGAGCAGTTCTTC
CASSLASGTRTYNEQFF
>TRBV6-2/TRBV6-3|few|-|TRBJ2-3
TGTGCCAGCAGTTACAGGGAGCTCACAGATACGCAGTATTTT
CASSYRELTDTQYF
>TRBV5-1|-|-|TRBJ2-2
TGCGCCAGCAGCTTGATAGGACAGAACACCGGGGAGCTGTTTTTT
CASSLIGQNTGELFF
>TRBV10-3|many|-|TRBJ2-5
TGTGCCATCAGTGATGTGACAGATGGGGAGACCCAGTACTTC
CAISDVTDGETQYF
>TRBV3-1|-|-|TRBJ2-2
TGTGCCAGCAGCCAGAGGGGGTCGAACACCGGGGAGCTGTTTTTT
CASSQRGSNTGELFF
>TRBV12-3/TRBV12-4|few|TRBD2|TRBJ2-4
TGTGCCAGCACTTTGGGACTAGGGGACAAAAACATTCAGTACTTC
CASTLGLGDKNIQYF
>TRBV24-1|few|TRBD2|TRBJ2-1
TGTGCCACCAGTCCTAGCGGTTTCTACAATGAGCAGTTCTTC
CATSPSGFYNEQFF
>TRBV12-3/TRBV12-4|-|-|TRBJ2-6
TGTGCCAGCAGTTTCCCAGGGGCTGGGGCCAACGTCCTGACTTTC
CASSFPGAGANVLTF
>TRBV28|-|-|TRBJ1-5
TGTGCCAGCAGTTTATTTAGGCCCAGGGCAGGGGTCGATCAGCCCCAGCATTTT
CASSLFRPRAGVDQPQHF
>TRBV2|-|-|TRBJ2-1
TGTGCCAGCAGTGCGCCTAGTGCGGGTGAGCAGTTCTTC
CASSAPSAGEQFF
>TRBV27|-|-|TRBJ1-2
TGTGCCAGCAGTTTCTTAGGGGGGTCCCATGGCTACACCTTC
CASSFLGGSHGYTF
>TRBV6-1|many|-|TRBJ2-5
TGTGCCAGCAGTGAAGCGAGGAGACAGTGGGTAGAGACCCAGTACTTC
CASSEARRQWVETQYF
>TRBV27|many|-|TRBJ1-6
TGTGCCAGCAGCAATCAGGTTTCGGGTGAATCACCCCTCCACTTT
CASSNQVSGESPLHF
>TRBV11-2|-|TRBD1|TRBJ2-2
TGTGCCAGCAGCTTAGTCGGGACAGGGGCCGGGGAGCTGTTTTTT
CASSLVGTGAGELFF
>TRBV10-3|-|TRBD1|TRBJ1-2
TGTGCCATCGGGCCCGGGACAGGGGAGGATGGCTACACCTTC
CAIGPGTGEDGYTF
>TRBV3-1|-|TRBD2|TRBJ2-2
TGTGCCAGCAGCCTAACCGGGACTAGCGGTTCGAACACCGGGGAGCTGTTTTTT
CASSLTGTSGSNTGELFF
>TRBV12-3/TRBV12-4|-|-|TRBJ2-7
TGTGCCAGCAAGTCCGAGCAGTACTTC
CASKSEQYF
>TRBV10-3|few|TRBD1|TRBJ2-3
TGTGCCATCGGGGGACAGGGGAGGGCAGATACGCAGTATTTT
CAIGGQGRADTQYF
>TRBV18|few|-|TRBJ1-1
TGTGCCAGCTCACCACCCCACACTGAAGCTTTCTTT
CASSPPHTEAFF
>TRBV28|-|-|TRBJ2-7
TGTGCCAGCAGTTCCCATCTTGGCAGGTTGAGGGACGAGCAGTACTTC
CASSSHLGRLRDEQYF
>TRBV29-1|-|-|TRBJ2-7
TGCAGCGGTGAAGACGGACCGGCCTACGAGCAGTACTTC
CSGEDGPAYEQYF
>TRBV7-2|-|-|TRBJ2-2
TGTGCCAGCAGCTCGATAGCAGTAACCGGGGAGCTGTTTTTT
CASSSIAVTGELFF
>TRBV28|-|-|TRBJ2-6
TGTGCCAGCAGTTTCCCAGGGGTAGTCGCTGGGGCCAACGTCCTGACTTTC
CASSFPGVVAGANVLTF
>TRBV24-1|-|TRBD2|TRBJ2-5
TGTGCCACCAGTGATTCCCGACTAGCGGGAGTGGAGACCCAGTACTTC
CATSDSRLAGVETQYF
>TRBV6-6|-|-|TRBJ2-2
TGTGCCAGCAGACTGGACGGGGAGCTGTTTTTT
CASRLDGELFF
>TRBV27|-|-|TRBJ1-2
TGTGCCAGCAAGCTTACCAGACTGTATAACTATGGCTACACCTTC
CASKLTRLYNYGYTF
>TRBV6-5|-|-|TRBJ1-2
TGTGCCAGCAGTTACCTGGGGGCTAACTATGGCTACACCTTC
CASSYLGANYGYTF